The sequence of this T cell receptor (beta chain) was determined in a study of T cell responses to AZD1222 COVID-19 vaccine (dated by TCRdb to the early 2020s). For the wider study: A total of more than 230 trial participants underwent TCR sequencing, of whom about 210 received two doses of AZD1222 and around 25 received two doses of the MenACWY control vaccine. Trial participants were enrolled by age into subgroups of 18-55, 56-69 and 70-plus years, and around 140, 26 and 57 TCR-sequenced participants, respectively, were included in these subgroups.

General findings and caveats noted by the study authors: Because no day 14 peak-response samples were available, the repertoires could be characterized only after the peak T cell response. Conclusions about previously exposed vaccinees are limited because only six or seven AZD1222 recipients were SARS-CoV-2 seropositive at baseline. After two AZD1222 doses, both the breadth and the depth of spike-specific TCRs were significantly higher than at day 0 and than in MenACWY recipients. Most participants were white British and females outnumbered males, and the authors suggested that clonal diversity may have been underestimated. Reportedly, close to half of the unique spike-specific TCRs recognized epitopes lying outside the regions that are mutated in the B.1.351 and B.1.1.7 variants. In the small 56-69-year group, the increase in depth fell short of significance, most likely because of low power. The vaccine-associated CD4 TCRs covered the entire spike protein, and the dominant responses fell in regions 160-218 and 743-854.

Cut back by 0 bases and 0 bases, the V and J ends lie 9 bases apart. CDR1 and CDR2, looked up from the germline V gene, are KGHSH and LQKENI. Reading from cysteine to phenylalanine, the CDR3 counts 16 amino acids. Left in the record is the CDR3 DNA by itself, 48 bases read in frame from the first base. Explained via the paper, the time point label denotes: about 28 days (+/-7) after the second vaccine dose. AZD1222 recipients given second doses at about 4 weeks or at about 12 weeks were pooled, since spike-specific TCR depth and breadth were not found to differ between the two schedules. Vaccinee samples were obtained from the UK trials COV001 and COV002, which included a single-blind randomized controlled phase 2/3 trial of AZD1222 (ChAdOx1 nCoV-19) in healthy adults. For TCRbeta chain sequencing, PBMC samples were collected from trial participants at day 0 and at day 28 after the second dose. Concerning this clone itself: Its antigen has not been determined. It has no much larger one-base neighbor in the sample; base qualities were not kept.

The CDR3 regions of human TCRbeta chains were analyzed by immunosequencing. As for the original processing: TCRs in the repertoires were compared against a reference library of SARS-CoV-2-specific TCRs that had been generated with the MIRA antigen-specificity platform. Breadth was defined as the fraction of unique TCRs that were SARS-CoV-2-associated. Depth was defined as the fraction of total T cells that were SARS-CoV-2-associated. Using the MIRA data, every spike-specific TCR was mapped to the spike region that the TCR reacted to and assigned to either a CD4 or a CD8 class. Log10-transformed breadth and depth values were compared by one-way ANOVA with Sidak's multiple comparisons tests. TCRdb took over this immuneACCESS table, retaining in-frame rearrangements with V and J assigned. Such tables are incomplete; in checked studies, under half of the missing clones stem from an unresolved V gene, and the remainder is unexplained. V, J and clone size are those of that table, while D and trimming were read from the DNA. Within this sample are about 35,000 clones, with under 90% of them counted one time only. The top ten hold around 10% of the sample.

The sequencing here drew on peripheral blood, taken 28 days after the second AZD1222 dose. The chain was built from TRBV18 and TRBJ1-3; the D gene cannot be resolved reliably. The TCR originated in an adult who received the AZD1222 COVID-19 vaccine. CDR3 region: CASSPPRASSGNTIYF. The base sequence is TGTGCCAGCTCACCACCAAGGGCGAGCTCTGGAAACACCATATATTTT.